Shown below are 26 T cell receptor beta chains from a single sample sequenced in a study of T cells in Graves' hyperthyroidism and ophthalmopathy. It was RNA transcripts that yielded the amplified TCR beta CDR3 regions. HTBI primers were employed in a first-round RT-PCR of the TCR CDR3. TCRdb re-called the multiplex PCR reads with MiXCR, one entry per CDR3 protein. Of roughly 260,000 distinct CDR3 sequences in the sample, less than 15% were seen once. What was sequenced was blood. Source of these receptors: a woman in her thirties or forties with Graves' hyperthyroidism that later progressed to Graves' ophthalmopathy.

This clonotype was seen at least ten times. V usage is TRBV5-6 and J usage is TRBJ2-1, with a weak D call TRBD1 (5 bases). Germline V gene lookup returns CDR1 SGHDT and CDR2 YYEEEE. Trimming took 2 bases from V and 3 from J, leaving 18 bases between them. The CDR3 is 17 residues long. Here the CDR3 DNA reads TGTGCCAGCAGCTTTAACACAGGAATCTCAATCTACAATGAGCAGTTCTTC. Its translation: CASSFNTGISIYNEQFF.

This clonotype was seen only a few times. A much more abundant neighbour one base away suggests this may be a read error. The rearrangement uses TRBV11-2 and TRBJ1-1, with D unresolved. This CDR3 spans 13 amino acids. Trimming removed 7 bases from V and 2 bases from J, with 11 bases in between. The germline V gene has CDR1 SGHAT and CDR2 FQNNGV. CDR3 sequence reads: CASTTSGNTEAFF. CDR3 in DNA: TGTGCCAGCACCACCAGTGGAAACACTGAAGCTTTCTTT. The entire variable domain, with the rest obtained from reference TRBV11-2 and TRBJ1-1, is as follows: EAGVAQSPRYKIIEKRQSVAFWCNPISGHATLYWYQQILGQGPKLLIQFQNNGVVDDSQLPKDRFSAERLKGVDSTLKIQPAKLEDSAVYLCASTTSGNTEAFFGQGTRLTVV.

This clonotype came up many times. The rearrangement joins TRBV28 to TRBJ1-2; D not certain. Trimming stripped 4 bases from V and 5 bases from J, with 17 bases between. The CDR3 is 15 amino acids. Germline V gene data show CDR1 as MDHEN and CDR2 as SYDVKM. The CDR3 region has the DNA TGTGCCAGCAGTTCATCTGGTATCGCGGGTTATGGCTACACCTTC. It yields the protein CASSSSGIAGYGYTF.

The chain joins TRBV2 to TRBJ2-3, with 8 bases identical to TRBD2. The CDR3 is 16 residues long. CDR1 and CDR2 (germline): SNHLY, FYNNEI. V trimming: 4 bases; J trimming: 0 bases; junction bases outside the gene matches: 6. Here the CDR3 reads CASSGRLATSTDTQYF. The CDR3 region has the DNA TGTGCCAGCAGTGGCAGACTAGCGACAAGCACAGATACGCAGTATTTT.

This clonotype was recorded at least ten times. The chain uses TRBV7-9 and TRBJ2-1; the D gene is possibly TRBD2 (5 bases). The CDR3 contains 13 residues. The germline gives CDR1 SEHNR, CDR2 FQNEAQ (reference sequence). V was pared by 7 bases and J by 9 bases, with 16 bases between. CDR3 in amino acids: CASTTGGFGEQFF. CDR3 DNA: TGTGCCAGCACCACCGGAGGTTTCGGTGAGCAGTTCTTC.

The J gene is TRBJ1-4, the V gene TRBV27; 8 positions match TRBD1. The germline V gene has CDR1 MNHEY and CDR2 SMNVEV (reference sequence). V dropped 5 bases and J dropped 3; count of bases not matched to a gene: 8. This CDR3 contains 16 residues. This chain's CDR3 is CASSTSGGRSNEKLFF. In DNA form, the CDR3 reads TGTGCCAGCAGTACCTCAGGGGGCCGGTCTAATGAAAAACTGTTTTTT.

This clonotype was recorded at least ten times. This chain connects TRBV24-1 to TRBJ2-5; 10 nucleotides match TRBD1. The CDR3 runs to 17 residues. Germline-derived CDR1 and CDR2 are KGHDR and SFDVKD. The V and J ends lost 5 bases and 4 bases, in that order; junction bases with no gene match: 12. The DNA of the CDR3 is TGTGCCACCAGTGGATCGCATTACGACAGGGGGCGAGAGACCCAGTACTTC. Translation gives CATSGSHYDRGRETQYF.

This clonotype has a count of ten or more. V gene TRBV6-1 combines with J gene TRBJ2-3; maybe TRBD2 (5 bases). Germline loops: CDR1 MNHNS, CDR2 SASEGT. The length of the CDR3 is 16 residues. V lost 5 bases and J lost 1, with 16 bases in between. CDR3 region: CASSPTTRFGTDTQYF. For the CDR3, the DNA is TGTGCCAGCAGTCCGACTACCCGGTTCGGCACAGATACGCAGTATTTT.

This clonotype was counted at least ten times. The J gene is TRBJ2-5, the V gene TRBV6-1; a weak D match, TRBD2 (5 bases). The CDR3 is 15 residues long. Germline V gene lookup returns CDR1 MNHNS and CDR2 SASEGT. The V end lost 2 bases, the J end lost 1 base, and 11 bases lay between the germline ends. CDR3 nucleotides: TGTGCCAGCAGTGAACCGGGAAACTCCCAAGAGACCCAGTACTTC. It codes for CASSEPGNSQETQYF.

This chain uses TRBV20-1 with TRBJ2-5, with 7 bases aligning to TRBD2. Germline V gene data show CDR1 as DFQATT and CDR2 as SNEGSKA (reference sequence). This CDR3 is 14 amino acids long. V shed 1 base and J 8 bases; nucleotides not matched to a gene: 10. In nucleotides, the CDR3 is TGCAGTGCTAGAGGGGGGGGGAATTTGCCAACCCAGTACTTC. Its protein is CSARGGGNLPTQYF.

This clonotype was recorded many times. For the CDR3, the DNA is TGCGCCAGCAGCCCCGAGGCGGGGGGAGGGGAGACCCAGTACTTC. Translation: CASSPEAGGGETQYF. The chain combines TRBV4-1 with TRBJ2-5; 8 bases align to TRBD2. The junction had 9 bases not matched to a gene; V was cut back by 4 bases and J by 5 bases. Germline CDR1 and CDR2: MGHRA and YSYEKL. The CDR3 sequence is 15 residues long.

This clonotype occurred many times. The rearrangement uses TRBV11-2 and TRBJ1-2, with D maybe TRBD1 (5 bases). The CDR3 contains 14 residues. From germline, CDR1 is SGHAT and CDR2 FQNNGV. Trimming removed 5 bases from V and 2 bases from J, with 12 bases in between. In DNA form, the CDR3 reads TGTGCCAGCAGCCCCCGGGCAGGGAACTATGGCTACACCTTC. Its protein is CASSPRAGNYGYTF.

This chain connects TRBV12-3 or TRBV12-4 to TRBJ2-1; no reliable D call. CDR3 length: 14 residues. V was trimmed by 5 bases and J by 14 bases, leaving 22 bases between them. The CDR3 reads CASSPQTPNSAEFF. The CDR3 region has the DNA TGTGCCAGCAGTCCCCAGACCCCAAACTCGGCGGAGTTCTTC.

This clonotype was seen at least ten times. The chain uses TRBV18 and TRBJ1-5; 8 nucleotides align to TRBD1. V lost 6 bases to trimming and J lost 1 base; unmatched junction nucleotides: 17. Germline lookup yields CDR1 KGHSH and CDR2 LQKENI. The CDR3 contains 19 residues. CDR3 DNA: TGTGCCAGCTCTTCAAGACCTCTACAGGGGGAGTTCAGCAATCAGCCCCAGCATTTT. This translates into CASSSRPLQGEFSNQPQHF.

The sample holds many counts of this clonotype. The chain couples TRBV27 to TRBJ2-1; a possible D gene is TRBD1 (5 bases). Germline-derived CDR1 and CDR2 are MNHEY and SMNVEV (reference sequence). The CDR3 consists of 18 residues. The V gene lost 6 bases and the J gene lost 8 bases, with 29 bases spanning the gap. The CDR3 here is CASSRLLGQPSIRDEQFF. The CDR3 DNA reads as TGTGCCAGCAGCCGTCTCCTGGGCCAACCGTCCATCAGGGATGAGCAGTTCTTC.

About this clonotype itself: A much larger clone lies a single base off, so this may be a read error. The chain carries TRBV6-2 or TRBV6-3 and TRBJ2-1; either TRBD1 or TRBD2 may supply D (6 bases each). CDR3 length: 17 amino acids. Trimming left V 0 bases short and J 10 bases short, with 22 bases between. Germline CDR1 reads MNHEY; CDR2 reads SVGEGT. This chain's CDR3 is CASSYSGGRQGRKEQFF. The CDR3 DNA sequence: TGTGCCAGCAGTTACTCGGGCGGTCGTCAGGGGAGGAAGGAGCAGTTCTTC.

The V gene is TRBV4-1, the J gene TRBJ2-4; D remains ambiguous. Germline V lookup: CDR1 MGHRA, CDR2 YSYEKL. Trimming cost V 1 base and J 6 bases, with 16 bases left between them. This CDR3 is built from 16 residues. The CDR3 is CASSQVFGQSLNIQYF. In nucleotides, the CDR3 is TGCGCCAGCAGCCAAGTTTTTGGGCAGTCCTTAAACATTCAGTACTTC.

This clonotype was seen ten or more times. This rearrangement joins TRBV28 to TRBJ2-5; 7 nucleotides align to TRBD1. This CDR3 region has 16 residues. V lost 7 bases to trimming and J lost 9 bases; unmatched junction nucleotides: 20. Germline V gives CDR1 MDHEN, CDR2 SYDVKM. CDR3 sequence: CASTRFGTVSSGAQYF. In DNA, the CDR3 is TGTGCCAGCACCCGATTCGGGACAGTATCCTCAGGAGCCCAGTACTTC.

This clonotype was counted ten times or more. The DNA of the CDR3 is TGTGCCAGCAGTTTTGTTGCGGGAGGCGTTAACGAGCAGTACTTC. Amino acid sequence: CASSFVAGGVNEQYF. The chain is built from TRBV28 and TRBJ2-7; TRBD2 agrees at 8 bases. The V segment lost 3 bases and the J segment 5 bases; nucleotides outside the gene matches: 9. Per the germline V gene, CDR1 is MDHEN and CDR2 is SYDVKM. The CDR3 contains 15 residues.

The rearrangement links TRBV15 to TRBJ2-7, with TRBD2 matching 9 bases. The CDR3 consists of 14 residues. CDR1 and CDR2 (germline): LNHNV, YYDKDF (reference sequence). The trim removed 0 bases at V and 6 bases at J, leaving 3 bases unmatched. CDR3 loop: CATSRDTAGGEQYF. In DNA, the CDR3 is TGTGCCACCAGCAGAGATACAGCGGGAGGCGAGCAGTACTTC.

The rearrangement uses TRBV2 and TRBJ2-5; TRBD1 matches at 9 bases. V lost 6 bases to trimming and J lost 3 bases; unmatched junction nucleotides: 5. This CDR3 has 14 amino acids. Germline-derived CDR1 and CDR2 are SNHLY and FYNNEI. The CDR3 spells CASRGTGPEETQYF. The CDR3 coding sequence is TGTGCCAGCAGGGGGACAGGGCCTGAAGAGACCCAGTACTTC.

In this sample, this clonotype turned up many times. The chain recombines TRBV27 with TRBJ1-2; D perhaps matches TRBD1 (6 bases). Germline V CDR1 and CDR2: MNHEY, SMNVEV (reference sequence). The CDR3 runs 12 residues. V lost 6 bases to trimming and J lost 7 bases, with 12 bases between them. The CDR3 here is CASSQGGLGYTF. Here the CDR3 DNA reads TGTGCCAGCAGCCAAGGGGGGCTTGGCTACACCTTC.

This clonotype was seen more than once but under ten times. This sequence may be a read error, since a much larger clone differs from it by one base. The chain carries TRBV7-9 and TRBJ2-5, with TRBD1 matching over 11 bases. Germline V gene lookup returns CDR1 SEHNR and CDR2 FQNEAQ (reference sequence). The CDR3 is 15 residues long. The CDR3, as DNA: TGTGCCAGCAGCTCGGGACAGGGGGTTGGAGAGACCCAGTGCTTC. Protein: CASSSGQGVGETQCF.

The rearrangement joins TRBV28 to TRBJ2-5; TRBD2 agrees at 16 bases. From germline, CDR1 is MDHEN and CDR2 SYDVKM. With 3 bases clipped from V and 4 bases from J, the junction kept 8 bases outside the gene matches. The CDR3 runs to 18 residues. This chain's CDR3 is CASSLFPGLAGGRETQYF. For the CDR3, the DNA is TGTGCCAGCAGTTTGTTTCCGGGACTAGCGGGAGGGCGAGAGACCCAGTACTTC.

The J gene is TRBJ2-5, the V gene TRBV12-3 or TRBV12-4; 7 bases agree with TRBD2. The V segment lost 8 bases and the J segment 3 bases; nucleotides outside the gene matches: 18. The CDR3 is 17 residues long. The CDR3 DNA follows: TGTGCCAGCGGCCGGGTGGGAGTTGTGGCGGGAGAAGAGACCCAGTACTTC. Protein sequence: CASGRVGVVAGEETQYF.

The CDR3 region has the DNA TGTGCCAGCAGCTTGGCCGGGACAGGGGGGAGCTCCTATAATTCACCCCTCCACTTT. Translated: CASSLAGTGGSSYNSPLHF. This chain links TRBV7-8 with TRBJ1-6; 11 nucleotides match TRBD1. This CDR3 contains 19 residues. V was pared by 3 bases and J by 0 bases, with 7 bases of the junction left unmatched. Germline CDR1 and CDR2: SGHVS and FQNEAQ.